These 16 T cell receptor beta chains share one sample of origin, sequenced in a study of blood T cell repertoires in COVID-19. Produced via immunoSEQ multiplex PCR; TCRdb's table is partial and in-frame only. The data contain under 250,000 clones, about 90% of them singletons. Input material: PBMCs or T cells enriched from blood (not recorded which). These receptors were obtained from a woman between 25 and 40 years old who had been exposed to COVID-19.

This sequence joins TRBV5-4 and TRBJ1-2; tentatively, D is TRBD1 (5 bases). Per germline, CDR1 SGHNT and CDR2 YYREEE (reference sequence). CDR3 length: 16 residues. The ends were cut back, 0 bases at V and 7 bases at J, with 19 bases in the middle. The CDR3: CASSLALQGSLSGYTF. The CDR3 DNA is TGTGCCAGCAGCTTGGCGCTCCAGGGATCTCTTTCTGGCTACACCTTC.

This sequence joins TRBV30 and TRBJ2-1, with D possibly matching TRBD2 (6 bases). Germline assignment: CDR1 GTSNPN and CDR2 SVGIG (reference sequence). This CDR3 is 15 amino acids long. V lost 5 bases, J lost 0 bases, and 14 bases lay in between. This CDR3 reads CAWGDLQHSYNEQFF. CDR3 nucleotides: TGTGCCTGGGGGGACTTACAACACTCCTACAATGAGCAGTTCTTC.

The chain couples TRBV29-1 to TRBJ2-5; the match to TRBD1 covers 7 bases. CDR1 SQVTM and CDR2 ANQGSEA come from the germline V gene. V shed 5 bases, J shed 5 bases, and the junction held 11 bases outside the gene matches. This CDR3 spans 14 amino acids. The CDR3 nucleotides read TGCAGCGTTCGCCCAACAGGGGTCGAGGAGACCCAGTACTTC. This gives the protein CSVRPTGVEETQYF.

The V gene is TRBV28, the J gene TRBJ1-6; D possibly corresponds to TRBD1 (6 bases). The V end was cut by 5 bases, the J end by 0 bases, with 20 bases between. CDR1 and CDR2 (germline): MDHEN, SYDVKM. The CDR3 consists of 19 residues. The CDR3 reads CASSKRGGDRLSYNSPLHF. CDR3 sequence (DNA): TGTGCCAGCAGTAAAAGGGGGGGGGACCGCCTCTCCTATAATTCACCCCTCCACTTT.

The chain carries TRBV28 and TRBJ2-1, with 8 bases lining up with TRBD2. V was clipped by 3 bases and J by 1 base; unmatched bases: 5. CDR1 and CDR2 from the germline V gene are MDHEN and SYDVKM. The CDR3 consists of 16 residues. CDR3: CASSFNSGGSYNEQFF. CDR3 DNA: TGTGCCAGCAGTTTTAACAGCGGGGGTTCCTACAATGAGCAGTTCTTC.

This rearrangement joins TRBV2 to TRBJ1-2; D perhaps matches TRBD1 (5 bases). Trimming took off 6 bases at V and 6 bases at J, with 23 bases between the two ends. The CDR3 sequence is 16 residues long. Germline V gene sequence: CDR1 SNHLY, CDR2 FYNNEI. The DNA of the CDR3 is TGTGCCAGCAGGGAACCCGCGAACTCAGGGTTCGATGGCTACACCTTC. Translation gives CASREPANSGFDGYTF.

This clone was found once. The chain joins TRBV5-1 to TRBJ1-2; D is unclear. V shed 4 bases and J shed 0 bases, with 4 bases lying between them. CDR1 SGHRS and CDR2 YFSETQ come from the germline V gene. This CDR3 has 12 residues. DNA of the CDR3: TGCGCCAGCAGCGACACTAACTATGGCTACACCTTC. This translates into CASSDTNYGYTF.

The table lists this clone with many counts. The junction and the germline gene differ at one end; a read error may be behind it. The V gene is TRBV28, the J gene TRBJ1-2; 8 bases line up with TRBD1. The CDR3 covers 15 residues. Germline V lookup: CDR1 MDHEN, CDR2 SYDVKM. For the CDR3, the DNA is TGTGCCAGCAGGCCTACCCAGGGGGCTAAGTATGGCTACACCTTC. Its protein product is CASRPTQGAKYGYTF.

This chain joins TRBV24-1 and TRBJ1-2, with 9 bases identical to TRBD1. Looked up from germline, CDR1 is KGHDR and CDR2 is SFDVKD. The CDR3 has 15 amino acids. Trimming removed 3 bases from V and 5 bases from J; junction bases left unmatched: 6. The CDR3 loop is CATSDPTGGEYGYTF. DNA for the CDR3: TGTGCCACCAGTGATCCCACAGGGGGCGAATATGGCTACACCTTC.

Worth noting for this clone: Other DNA sequences in this sample translate to the same CDR3. The CDR3 coding sequence is TGTGCCAGCAGCCCGACAGGGAACTATGGCTACACCTTC. The encoded protein is CASSPTGNYGYTF. The chain employs TRBV12-3 or TRBV12-4 and TRBJ1-2, with 7 bases aligning to TRBD1. The CDR3 contains 13 residues. V was pared by 6 bases and J by 2 bases, with 3 bases of the junction left unmatched.

The gene calls are TRBV10-3 and TRBJ2-1; 7 bases fit TRBD2. Looked up from germline, CDR1 is ENHRY and CDR2 is SYGVKD. There are 14 residues in the CDR3. V lost 2 bases, J lost 6 bases, and 4 bases stayed unmatched. In nucleotides, the CDR3 is TGTGCCATCAGTGAGGGACTAGGTGCCAATGAGCAGTTCTTC. This encodes CAISEGLGANEQFF.

This chain links TRBV5-1 with TRBJ2-3, with D perhaps TRBD1 (5 bases). Germline CDR1 SGHRS, CDR2 YFSETQ. This CDR3 contains 20 residues. Trimming removed 0 bases from V and 2 bases from J, with 25 bases in between. CDR3 in DNA: TGCGCCAGCAGCTTGGATCTGGTCTTACAGGCCCGACATTTCACAGATACGCAGTATTTT. It is translated as CASSLDLVLQARHFTDTQYF.

This clone has just one count. V and J are TRBV14 and TRBJ2-3; 8 bases align to TRBD2. The CDR3 totals 16 residues. The junction had 4 bases not matched to a gene; V was cut back by 0 bases and J by 2 bases. Germline V gene sequence: CDR1 SGHDN, CDR2 FVKESK. CDR3 nucleotides: TGTGCCAGCAGCCAAGAACTAGCGGTACCCACAGATACGCAGTATTTT. This codes for CASSQELAVPTDTQYF.

V gene TRBV12-3 or TRBV12-4 combines with J gene TRBJ1-4; maybe TRBD1 (5 bases). V was trimmed by 3 bases and J by 8 bases, leaving 10 bases between them. The CDR3 sequence is 13 residues long. The CDR3, as DNA: TGTGCCAGCAGTTTCAGCCAGGGCGAAAAACTGTTTTTT. Translation gives CASSFSQGEKLFF.

This chain connects TRBV10-3 to TRBJ2-7, with TRBD1 as a possible D gene (6 bases). From germline, CDR1 is ENHRY and CDR2 SYGVKD. Trimming removed 7 bases at V and 2 bases at J, with 12 bases between. This CDR3 comprises 13 residues. The DNA of the CDR3 is TGTGCCATCACTCGGGACACCACCTACGAGCAGTACTTC. Amino acid sequence: CAITRDTTYEQYF.

The chain combines TRBV19 with TRBJ2-7; 7 nucleotides align to TRBD2. The V segment lost 7 bases and the J segment 3 bases; nucleotides outside the gene matches: 15. The CDR3 spans 16 residues. Germline values: CDR1 LNHDA, CDR2 SQIVND (reference sequence). The CDR3 DNA reads as TGTGCCAGTACCCTCAAAAGCACGGCGGGAGTCTACGAGCAGTACTTC. This sequence encodes CASTLKSTAGVYEQYF.